Sequencing of this TCR beta chain was carried out in a study of CD8 T cells in ankylosing spondylitis. For this clonotype: What it recognizes is unknown.

V dropped 7 bases and J dropped 6 bases, with 16 bases sitting between them. Looked up from germline, CDR1 is MNHEY and CDR2 is SVGEGT. CDR3 length equals 13 residues. A single record per CDR3 protein comes from TCRdb applying MiXCR to the 5' RACE reads. The sample includes around 120,000 distinct CDR3 sequences, roughly 8.8% of them seen just once. Study-wide results and limits: Peripheral blood held disease-linked clones only at relatively low frequency, and these were CD8+. In reactive arthritis synovial fluid and blood, some motif variants had been reported before. Researchers reportedly found disease-linked clones significantly enriched in matched ankylosing spondylitis synovial fluid. Among TCR beta sequences, a motif of several highly homologous variants appeared characteristic of ankylosing spondylitis blood.

The sequencing sample was made of blood, either unsorted or a sorted T cell fraction (not recorded which). This rearrangement joins TRBV6-2 or TRBV6-3 to TRBJ2-7; tentative D call: TRBD1 (5 bases). The sequence came from a male donor with ankylosing spondylitis or in good health (not recorded which). The DNA of the CDR3 is TGTGCCAGCAAGAGATTGCAGGGATTCGAGCAGTACTTC. It translates to CASKRLQGFEQYF.